Following are 15 T cell receptor beta chains from one sample sequenced in a study of blood T cell repertoires in COVID-19. Assay: immunoSEQ multiplex PCR; the TCRdb copy retains only in-frame clones and omits some. This sample has around 250,000 clones; 70% to 90% occur once, and the top ten carry approximately 1.9%. Sequencing used PBMCs or T cells enriched from blood (not recorded which). The receptors originated from a woman aged 50 to 60 who had recovered from COVID-19.

The genes are TRBV4-1 and TRBJ2-7, with 7 bases identical to TRBD1. J was trimmed by 2 bases and V by 4 bases; bases with no gene match: 17. Germline CDR1 reads MGHRA; CDR2 reads YSYEKL. This CDR3 comprises 18 residues. DNA for the CDR3: TGCGCCAGCAGCCTCTTATTTAAGACGACAGGGTTGACCTACGAGCAGTACTTC. It encodes CASSLLFKTTGLTYEQYF.

In its sample, this clone was seen once. V usage is TRBV4-2 and J usage is TRBJ1-2, with 12 nucleotides matching TRBD1. Germline trimming cut 4 bases from V and 4 bases from J; bases unmatched to any gene: 4. The germline V gene has CDR1 LGHNA and CDR2 YNFKEQ. The CDR3 contains 15 residues. In DNA form, the CDR3 reads TGTGCCAGCAGCCGAGGGACAGGGGGCTTCTATGGCTACACCTTC. Its translation: CASSRGTGGFYGYTF.

The CDR3 DNA sequence: TGCAGCGTTGAGGCTAGCGGGAGTTACGAGCAGTACTTC. Its translation is CSVEASGSYEQYF. The rearrangement uses TRBV29-1 and TRBJ2-7, with 10 nucleotides matching TRBD2. The CDR3 sequence is 13 residues long. Germline trimming cut 3 bases from V and 4 bases from J; bases unmatched to any gene: 3. Germline CDR1 SQVTM, CDR2 ANQGSEA.

V is TRBV6-5 and J is TRBJ1-2; D is possibly TRBD1 (5 bases). The CDR3 is made up of 12 amino acids. From germline, CDR1 is MNHEY and CDR2 SVGAGI. V lost 6 bases to trimming and J lost 8 bases, with 13 bases between them. Here the CDR3 DNA reads TGTGCCAGCAGGCAGGGCAAGAGCGGCTACACCTTC. This codes for CASRQGKSGYTF.

This chain connects TRBV28 to TRBJ1-4; possible D gene TRBD1, 5 bases. V lost 2 bases and J lost 8, with 12 bases in between. The germline V gene has CDR1 MDHEN and CDR2 SYDVKM. This CDR3 is 14 amino acids long. CDR3 nucleotide sequence: TGTGCCAGCAGTTTAAGGAGGGGATGGGAAAAACTGTTTTTT. Translating it yields CASSLRRGWEKLFF.

The genes are TRBV5-1 and TRBJ2-5, with 9 bases matching TRBD1. V lost 7 bases to trimming and J lost 2 bases; unmatched junction nucleotides: 9. This CDR3 has 15 amino acids. CDR1 is SGHRS, CDR2 YFSETQ, per germline. CDR3 DNA sequence: TGCGCCAGCGCTGCAGGGACAGGGCCACAAGAGACCCAGTACTTC. It yields the protein CASAAGTGPQETQYF. The full variable domain, rest sourced from reference TRBV5-1 and TRBJ2-5, is KAGVTQTPRYLIKTRGQQVTLSCSPISGHRSVSWYQQTPGQGLQFLFEYFSETQRNKGNFPGRFSGRQFSNSRSEMNVSTLELGDSALYLCASAAGTGPQETQYFGPGTRLLVL.

The CDR3 region has the DNA TGTGCCAGCAGTTTATGGTGGGAGGAGGATGGCTACACCTTC. It encodes CASSLWWEEDGYTF. The chain couples TRBV28 to TRBJ1-2; D gene ambiguous. Looked up from germline, CDR1 is MDHEN and CDR2 is SYDVKM. The CDR3 is made up of 14 amino acids. Between the trimmed V and J ends, which lost 0 bases and 6 bases, there was a span of 11 bases.

The chain links TRBV18 to TRBJ2-1, with 10 bases that match TRBD2. This CDR3 region has 14 residues. Trimming took 4 bases from V and 8 from J; bases not matched to a gene: 5. Germline-derived CDR1 and CDR2 are KGHSH and LQKENI. CDR3 protein: CASSRSGTSDEQFF. CDR3 nucleotides: TGTGCCAGCTCACGATCCGGGACTAGCGATGAGCAGTTCTTC.

The V call is TRBV5-4, the J call TRBJ2-2; 9 bases align to TRBD1. With V trimmed by 2 bases and J by 6 bases, 8 bases remained unmatched. Germline V gene lookup returns CDR1 SGHNT and CDR2 YYREEE (reference sequence). The CDR3 covers 16 residues. For the CDR3, the DNA is TGTGCCAGCAGCTTAAACAGGGGGCGGGGGCCCGGGGAGCTGTTTTTT. It codes for CASSLNRGRGPGELFF.

The chain employs TRBV28 and TRBJ1-4; tentative D call: TRBD1 (6 bases). Germline CDR1 MDHEN, CDR2 SYDVKM. This CDR3 has 14 amino acids. Trimming removed 7 bases at V and 1 base at J, with 10 bases between. The CDR3 region has the DNA TGTGCCAGCATCAGGGGCGGAACTAATGAAAAACTGTTTTTT. It codes for CASIRGGTNEKLFF.

Comment on this clone: Other DNA sequences from this sample encode an identical CDR3 as well. The V gene is TRBV2, the J gene TRBJ2-7, with 13 bases that match TRBD2. With V trimmed by 3 bases and J by 3 bases, 2 bases remained unmatched. In germline, CDR1 is SNHLY, CDR2 FYNNEI. The CDR3 is 15 residues long. The CDR3 DNA sequence: TGTGCCAGCAGTGAGGGACTAGCGGGAAGCTACGAGCAGTACTTC. It is translated as CASSEGLAGSYEQYF.

This chain uses TRBV29-1 with TRBJ2-1; 8 nucleotides match TRBD2. In germline, CDR1 is SQVTM, CDR2 ANQGSEA. CDR3 length equals 15 residues. The V segment lost 5 bases and the J segment 7 bases; nucleotides outside the gene matches: 13. The CDR3 DNA is TGCAGCGTTTCTGGCGACGGGAGGGCCCGGAATGAGCAGTTCTTC. This translates into CSVSGDGRARNEQFF.

A single count supports this clone. The CDR3: CASSKAGRGFSFGANVLTF. For the CDR3, the DNA is TGTGCCAGCAGCAAAGCGGGTAGGGGCTTTTCGTTTGGGGCCAACGTCCTGACTTTC. The chain couples TRBV21-1 to TRBJ2-6; the table assigns TRBD1, which was not confirmed against the DNA. TRBV21-1 is recorded as a pseudogene. This CDR3 region has 19 residues.

The chain recombines TRBV27 with TRBJ2-7, with 8 bases identical to TRBD1. Per the germline V gene, CDR1 is MNHEY and CDR2 is SMNVEV (reference sequence). Trimming cost V 7 bases and J 4 bases; bases outside gene matches: 18. This CDR3 is built from 17 residues. The CDR3 coding sequence is TGTGCCAGCATCCCCTCGGTGGGGGACAGGACCATATACGAGCAGTACTTC. It translates to CASIPSVGDRTIYEQYF.

The table lists this clone with a few counts. The chain employs TRBV4-2 and TRBJ2-1; 9 bases agree with TRBD1. Losses at the gene ends were 0 bases for V and 4 bases for J; bases not matched to a gene: 10. The CDR3 loop spans 18 amino acids. The germline V gene encodes CDR1 LGHNA and CDR2 YNFKEQ. In nucleotides, the CDR3 is TGTGCCAGCAGCCAAGATCTAGGCGGACAGGGGTTTTACAATGAGCAGTTCTTC. Protein: CASSQDLGGQGFYNEQFF.